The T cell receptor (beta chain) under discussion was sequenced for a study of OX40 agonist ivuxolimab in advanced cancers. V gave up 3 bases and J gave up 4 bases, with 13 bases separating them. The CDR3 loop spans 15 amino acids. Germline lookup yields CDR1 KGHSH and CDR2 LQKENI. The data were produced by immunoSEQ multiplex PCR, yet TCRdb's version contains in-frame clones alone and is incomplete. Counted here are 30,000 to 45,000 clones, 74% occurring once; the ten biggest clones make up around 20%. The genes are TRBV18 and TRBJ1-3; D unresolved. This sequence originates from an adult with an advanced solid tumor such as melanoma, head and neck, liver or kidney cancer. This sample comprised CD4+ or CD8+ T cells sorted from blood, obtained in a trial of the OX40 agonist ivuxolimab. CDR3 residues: CASSPGVPRGNTIYF. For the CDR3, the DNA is TGTGCCAGCTCACCGGGAGTTCCGAGGGGAAACACCATATATTTT.